These 4 T cell receptor beta chains originate from one sample sequenced in a study of blood T cells in healthy people across ages. The use of a sample-barcoded 5' primer and a J-beta primer mix characterized a second PCR of about 6 to 12 cycles. TCRdb recomputed calls from the 5' RACE reads with MiXCR, one row per CDR3 protein. The sample contains 1.2 million to 1.5 million distinct CDR3 sequences, 40% to 50% of which appear only once. The sample comprised blood. Source of these receptors: a woman aged 18-30 years in good health.

The chain recombines TRBV6-1 with TRBJ2-6; a possible D gene is TRBD1 (5 bases). The germline gives CDR1 MNHNS, CDR2 SASEGT. Between the trimmed V and J ends, which lost 1 base and 4 bases, there was a span of 8 bases. This CDR3 is 15 amino acids long. CDR3 in amino acids: CASSEGWTGANVLTF. In DNA, the CDR3 is TGTGCCAGCAGTGAAGGATGGACAGGGGCCAACGTCCTGACTTTC.

This chain uses TRBV20-1 with TRBJ1-5; D uncertain. Trimming took off 0 bases at V and 7 bases at J, with 10 bases between the two ends. The V gene's germline CDR1 is DFQATT and CDR2 SNEGSKA (reference sequence). This CDR3 has 13 amino acids. The CDR3 sequence: CSARESSDQPQHF. For the CDR3, the DNA is TGCAGTGCTAGAGAATCCAGCGACCAGCCCCAGCATTTT.

This rearrangement joins TRBV5-4 to TRBJ1-1; no clear D. The CDR3 length is 13 residues. With 2 bases removed from V and 11 bases from J, the gap between germline ends came to 16 bases. Looked up from germline, CDR1 is SGHNT and CDR2 is YYREEE (reference sequence). The CDR3 is CASSFGGREEAFF. As DNA, the CDR3 is TGTGCCAGCAGCTTCGGTGGTAGGGAGGAGGCTTTCTTT.

This sequence joins TRBV29-1 and TRBJ2-1, with unresolved D. Deletions cut 5 bases from V and 7 bases from J, with 18 bases between. CDR3 length equals 14 residues. The germline gives CDR1 SQVTM, CDR2 ANQGSEA. As DNA, the CDR3 is TGCAGCGTTAAAGGCCTGGTGTGGTCGAATGAGCAGTTCTTC. Protein: CSVKGLVWSNEQFF.